These 15 T cell receptor beta chains were sequenced from one sample in a study of siplizumab effects on memory and regulatory T cells. TCRdb keeps only in-frame clones here, not all; method: immunoSEQ multiplex PCR. The sample carries fewer than 85,000 clones, 80% to 90% recorded once. The sample was Tregs sorted from blood. The origin of the receptors is a human donor in good health.

V is TRBV9 and J is TRBJ1-6; D uncertain. Germline V CDR1 and CDR2: SGDLS, YYNGEE. CDR3 length: 12 residues. The V end lost 3 bases, the J end lost 6 bases, and 4 bases lay between the germline ends. CDR3 nucleotides: TGTGCCAGCAGCGGTCTTAATTCACCCCTCCACTTT. As protein: CASSGLNSPLHF.

This rearrangement joins TRBV7-2 to TRBJ2-3; 10 bases line up with TRBD2. J gave up 4 bases and V 7 bases, and 8 bases lay outside the gene matches. The germline V gene encodes CDR1 SGHTA and CDR2 FQGNSA. The CDR3 is made up of 15 amino acids. The DNA for the CDR3 is TGTGCCAGCATCCTAGGGCTAGCGGGGGCAGATACGCAGTATTTT. Amino acids: CASILGLAGADTQYF.

The chain links TRBV5-1 to TRBJ2-2; TRBD1 matches at 8 bases. The V gene's germline CDR1 is SGHRS and CDR2 YFSETQ. CDR3 size: 15 residues. Trimming cost V 7 bases and J 4 bases; bases outside gene matches: 9. The CDR3 sequence is CASRDRDRITGELFF. Here the CDR3 DNA reads TGCGCCAGCCGGGACCGGGACAGGATCACCGGGGAGCTGTTTTTT. Full variable domain (remainder filled in from reference TRBV5-1 and TRBJ2-2): KAGVTQTPRYLIKTRGQQVTLSCSPISGHRSVSWYQQTPGQGLQFLFEYFSETQRNKGNFPGRFSGRQFSNSRSEMNVSTLELGDSALYLCASRDRDRITGELFFGEGSRLTVL.

The chain recombines TRBV2 with TRBJ2-2; the match to TRBD1 covers 7 bases. V lost 8 bases and J lost 1; bases outside the gene matches: 4. The germline CDR1 and CDR2 sequences are SNHLY and FYNNEI. This CDR3 is 14 amino acids long. CDR3: CASGRQGNTGELFF. The DNA of the CDR3 is TGTGCCAGCGGGCGACAGGGGAACACCGGGGAGCTGTTTTTT.

The chain employs TRBV6-6 and TRBJ1-2; tentative D call: TRBD1 (5 bases). Germline CDR1 MNHNY, CDR2 SVGAGI (reference sequence). The CDR3 loop spans 13 amino acids. Trimming shortened V by 10 bases and J by 0 bases, and 12 bases separated the two germline ends. CDR3 amino acids: CATKRQSNYGYTF. The CDR3 nucleotides are TGTGCCACCAAGAGACAGTCTAACTATGGCTACACCTTC.

The gene calls are TRBV2 and TRBJ2-4; perhaps TRBD1 as D (6 bases). V was cut by 1 base and J by 8 bases, with 18 bases left in between. Germline CDR1 and CDR2: SNHLY and FYNNEI. The CDR3 runs 16 residues. CDR3 sequence (DNA): TGTGCCAGCAGTGAAGGGTGGAAGGGGGAGAGTGACATTCAGTACTTC. It translates to CASSEGWKGESDIQYF. Complete variable domain (other parts from reference TRBV2 and TRBJ2-4): EPEVTQTPSHQVTQMGQEVILRCVPISNHLYFYWYRQILGQKVEFLVSFYNNEISEKSEIFDDQFSVERPDGSNFTLKIRSTKLEDSAMYFCASSEGWKGESDIQYFGAGTRLSVL.

The rearrangement uses TRBV7-7 and TRBJ2-1, with D hard to call. The CDR3 contains 13 residues. Germline CDR1 reads SSHAT; CDR2 reads FNYEAQ (reference sequence). V was pared by 5 bases and J by 4 bases, with 9 bases between. The CDR3 loop reads CASSPNTYNEQFF. DNA for the CDR3: TGTGCCAGCAGCCCCAATACTTACAATGAGCAGTTCTTC.

The chain is built from TRBV7-3 and TRBJ1-2; 7 bases line up with TRBD1. This CDR3 is 17 amino acids long. Germline V gene lookup returns CDR1 SGHTA and CDR2 FQGTGA. Trimming cost V 0 bases and J 0 bases; bases outside gene matches: 7. The CDR3 nucleotides are TGTGCCAGCAGCTTAACGGGGACAGCTGTAGCTAACTATGGCTACACCTTC. It codes for CASSLTGTAVANYGYTF.

The V and J genes are TRBV7-2 and TRBJ2-5, with 7 bases that match TRBD1. V trimming: 3 bases; J trimming: 1 base; junction bases outside the gene matches: 2. The germline V gene has CDR1 SGHTA and CDR2 FQGNSA. This CDR3 has 14 amino acids. The chain's CDR3 is CASSFGTAQETQYF. The CDR3 DNA reads as TGTGCCAGCAGCTTCGGGACAGCCCAAGAGACCCAGTACTTC.

This chain uses TRBV2 with TRBJ1-4; no clear D gene. The CDR3 runs 15 residues. V lost 6 bases and J lost 0, with 11 bases in between. From germline, CDR1 is SNHLY and CDR2 FYNNEI. The CDR3 coding sequence is TGTGCCAGCAGGGACTGGGCCTCAACTAATGAAAAACTGTTTTTT. This translates into CASRDWASTNEKLFF.

This chain uses TRBV4-1 with TRBJ2-1; 10 positions match TRBD1. CDR3 size: 13 residues. V lost 4 bases, J lost 12 bases, and 6 bases stayed unmatched. Germline V lookup: CDR1 MGHRA, CDR2 YSYEKL. The CDR3 DNA sequence: TGCGCCAGCAGCCCGGGACAGGGGCGGATGCAGTTCTTC. It codes for CASSPGQGRMQFF.

This clone was observed a single time. The DNA for the CDR3 is TGTGCCAGCAGTTCCGGGTACTCTGGGGCCAACGTCCTGACTTTC. It specifies CASSSGYSGANVLTF. The chain links TRBV6-5 to TRBJ2-6; D gene ambiguous. In germline, CDR1 is MNHEY, CDR2 SVGAGI. V shed 4 bases and J shed 0 bases, with 7 bases lying between them. This CDR3 is 15 amino acids long.

The chain uses TRBV9 and TRBJ2-7; no definite D call. Germline V gene data show CDR1 as SGDLS and CDR2 as YYNGEE. The V end was cut by 0 bases, the J end by 6 bases, with 16 bases between. The CDR3 has 15 residues. This CDR3 is CASSVGVAPVGEQYF. The CDR3 DNA is TGTGCCAGCAGCGTAGGGGTGGCGCCGGTGGGCGAGCAGTACTTC.

This clone was observed a few times. This rearrangement joins TRBV15 to TRBJ1-5; D is unresolved. Germline V lookup: CDR1 LNHNV, CDR2 YYDKDF (reference sequence). V lost 5 bases to trimming and J lost 7 bases, with 12 bases between them. The CDR3 runs to 13 residues. CDR3 protein: CATSAQTGQPQHF. CDR3 DNA sequence: TGTGCCACCAGCGCACAAACCGGCCAGCCCCAGCATTTT. Together with reference TRBV15 and TRBJ1-5, the CDR3 gives the full variable domain: DAMVIQNPRYQVTQFGKPVTLSCSQTLNHNVMYWYQQKSSQAPKLLFHYYDKDFNNEADTPDNFQSRRPNTSFCFLDIRSPGLGDTAMYLCATSAQTGQPQHFGDGTRLSIL.

This CDR3 reads CASNFGGSNQPQHF. Here the CDR3 DNA reads TGTGCCAGCAACTTCGGGGGTAGCAATCAGCCCCAGCATTTT. The chain combines TRBV2 with TRBJ1-5; possibly TRBD1 for D (5 bases). There are 14 residues in the CDR3. Trimming pared 7 bases from V and 0 bases from J, leaving 10 bases between. The germline gives CDR1 SNHLY, CDR2 FYNNEI.